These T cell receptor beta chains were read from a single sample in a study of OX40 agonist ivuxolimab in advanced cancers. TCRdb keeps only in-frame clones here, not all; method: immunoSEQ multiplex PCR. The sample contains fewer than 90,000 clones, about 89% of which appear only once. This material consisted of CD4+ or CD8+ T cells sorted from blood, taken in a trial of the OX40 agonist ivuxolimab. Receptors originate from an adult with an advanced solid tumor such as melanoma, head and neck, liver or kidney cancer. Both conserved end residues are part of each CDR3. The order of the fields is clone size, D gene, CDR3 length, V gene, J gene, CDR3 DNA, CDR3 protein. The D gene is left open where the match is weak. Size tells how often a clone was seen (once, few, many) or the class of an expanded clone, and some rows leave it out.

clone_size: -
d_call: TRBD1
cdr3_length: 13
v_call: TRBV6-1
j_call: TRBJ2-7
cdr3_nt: TGTGCCAGCAAGTATCAGGGGGCGCCCGAGCAGTACTTC
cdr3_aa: CASKYQGAPEQYF

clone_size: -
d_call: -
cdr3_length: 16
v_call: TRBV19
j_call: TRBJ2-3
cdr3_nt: TGTGCCAGTAGTGTCACTAGCCTCGGCTTATCAGATACGCAGTATTTT
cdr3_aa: CASSVTSLGLSDTQYF

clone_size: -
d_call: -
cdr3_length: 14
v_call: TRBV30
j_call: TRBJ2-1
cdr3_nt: TGTGCCTGGAGGGCCCGGGCCTTAGTTGGTCGGCAGTTCTTC
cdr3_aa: CAWRARALVGRQFF

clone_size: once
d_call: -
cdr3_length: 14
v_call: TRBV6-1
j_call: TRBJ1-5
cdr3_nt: TGTGCCAGCAGCAACGGACAGAGTAATCAGCCCCAGCATTTT
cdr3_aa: CASSNGQSNQPQHF

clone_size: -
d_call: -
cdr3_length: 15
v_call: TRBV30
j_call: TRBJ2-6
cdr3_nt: TGTGCCTGGAGTGTCAGTGTCAGACGGGCCAACGTCCTGACTTTC
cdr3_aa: CAWSVSVRRANVLTF

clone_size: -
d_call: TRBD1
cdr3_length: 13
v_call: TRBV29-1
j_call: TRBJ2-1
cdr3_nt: TGCAGCGTTGAGGGACAGGGCTACAATGAGCAGTTCTTC
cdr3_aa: CSVEGQGYNEQFF

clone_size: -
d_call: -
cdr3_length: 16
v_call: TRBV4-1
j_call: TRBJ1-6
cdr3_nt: TGCGCCAGCAGCCCCCAACTTGGGGCCATTAATTCACCCCTCCACTTT
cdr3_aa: CASSPQLGAINSPLHF

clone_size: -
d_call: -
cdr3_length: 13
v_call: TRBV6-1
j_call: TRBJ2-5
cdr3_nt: TGTGCCAGCAGCGACTTACCCCAAGAGACCCAGTACTTC
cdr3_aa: CASSDLPQETQYF

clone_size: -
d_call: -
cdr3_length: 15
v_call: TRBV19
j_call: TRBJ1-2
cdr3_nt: TGTGCCAGTAGTATAAATACAGGTGGGATAGATGGCTACACCTTC
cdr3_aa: CASSINTGGIDGYTF

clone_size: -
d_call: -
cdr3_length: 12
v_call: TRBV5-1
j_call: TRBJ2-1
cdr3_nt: TGCGCCAGCAGCCCCTGGGTTAATGAGCAGTTCTTC
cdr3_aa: CASSPWVNEQFF

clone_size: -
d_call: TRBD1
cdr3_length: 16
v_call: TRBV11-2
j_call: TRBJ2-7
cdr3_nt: TGTGCCAGCAGCATACTTACCGGGACAGTGGCCTACGAGCAGTACTTC
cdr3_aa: CASSILTGTVAYEQYF

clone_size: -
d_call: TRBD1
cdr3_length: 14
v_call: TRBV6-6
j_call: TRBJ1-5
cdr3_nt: TGTGCCAGCAGCCGCAGACAGGGGAATCAGCCCCAGCATTTT
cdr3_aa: CASSRRQGNQPQHF